Each of the 27 T cell receptor beta chains below was sequenced from the same sample in a study of OX40 agonist ivuxolimab in advanced cancers. TCRdb keeps only in-frame clones here, not all; method: immunoSEQ multiplex PCR. The profile shows tens of thousands of clones, 90% of them singletons. The material sequenced was CD4+ or CD8+ T cells sorted from blood, taken in a trial of the OX40 agonist ivuxolimab. These TCRs come from an adult with an advanced solid tumor such as melanoma, head and neck, liver or kidney cancer.

The rearrangement links TRBV30 to TRBJ1-2; no clear D gene. V lost 8 bases and J lost 0, with 13 bases in between. The CDR3 runs to 13 residues. Germline values: CDR1 GTSNPN, CDR2 SVGIG (reference sequence). CDR3 amino acids: CATTFEANYGYTF. Here the CDR3 DNA reads TGTGCCACTACTTTCGAGGCTAACTATGGCTACACCTTC.

The chain recombines TRBV2 with TRBJ2-7; 7 bases are a match to TRBD2. The CDR3 is 14 amino acids. CDR1 and CDR2 from the germline V gene are SNHLY and FYNNEI. V trimming: 5 bases; J trimming: 2 bases; junction bases outside the gene matches: 6. The DNA for the CDR3 is TGTGCCAGCAGTACTAGCGCCCTTACCTACGAGCAGTACTTC. Protein sequence: CASSTSALTYEQYF.

This clone occurred once. Other DNA sequences in this sample translate to the same CDR3. The V gene is TRBV4-1, the J gene TRBJ2-1, with D tentatively TRBD1 (5 bases). Trimming took off 0 bases at V and 4 bases at J, with 13 bases between the two ends. CDR1 is MGHRA, CDR2 YSYEKL, per germline. The CDR3 covers 16 residues. The CDR3 sequence is CASSQESAGIYNEQFF. The DNA for the CDR3 is TGCGCCAGCAGCCAAGAGTCGGCAGGGATTTACAATGAGCAGTTCTTC.

J is TRBJ2-2 and V is TRBV7-3, with TRBD2 matching 7 bases. Trimming at V came to 2 bases and at J to 4 bases, leaving 10 bases not matched to a gene. CDR1 SGHTA and CDR2 FQGTGA come from the germline V gene. The length of the CDR3 is 17 residues. The CDR3 reads CASSLAGVVRGTGELFF. DNA of the CDR3: TGTGCCAGCAGCTTAGCGGGAGTAGTACGTGGCACCGGGGAGCTGTTTTTT.

CDR3 sequence (DNA): TGTGCCAGCAGCTTAGGGGCGGGCGCCGGGGAGCTGTTTTTT. Translating gives CASSLGAGAGELFF. The rearrangement uses TRBV7-6 and TRBJ2-2; possible D gene TRBD2, 5 bases. The CDR3 extends over 14 amino acids. V was trimmed by 1 base and J by 6 bases, leaving 9 bases between them. Germline V gene sequence: CDR1 SGHVS, CDR2 FNYEAQ.

The chain employs TRBV7-9 and TRBJ1-5, with a tentative D call TRBD1 (5 bases). CDR3 length: 14 amino acids. Germline V gene lookup returns CDR1 SEHNR and CDR2 FQNEAQ (reference sequence). V lost 5 bases, J lost 7 bases, and 15 bases lay in between. The CDR3 sequence: CASSGGGGFQPQHF. CDR3 DNA sequence: TGTGCCAGCAGCGGGGGGGGAGGCTTCCAGCCCCAGCATTTT. Looking up the rest from reference TRBV7-9 and TRBJ1-5 gives the full variable domain: DTGVSQNPRHKITKRGQNVTFRCDPISEHNRLYWYRQTLGQGPEFLTYFQNEAQLEKSRLLSDRFSAERPKGSFSTLEIQRTEQGDSAMYLCASSGGGGFQPQHFGDGTRLSIL.

The rearrangement links TRBV11-2 to TRBJ2-3, with TRBD2 matching 11 bases. V gave up 1 base and J gave up 4 bases; unmatched junction bases: 4. Germline CDR1 is SGHAT and CDR2 is FQNNGV. This CDR3 has 16 amino acids. In DNA, the CDR3 is TGTGCCAGCAGCTTAGCCCTAGCGGGGGGCTCAGATACGCAGTATTTT. This codes for CASSLALAGGSDTQYF.

The chain is built from TRBV5-8 and TRBJ2-7; D perhaps matches TRBD2 (6 bases). Trimming cost V 4 bases and J 3 bases, with 14 bases left between them. Germline V gives CDR1 SGHTS, CDR2 YDEGEE. CDR3 length: 14 residues. The CDR3 bases are TGTGCCAGCAGCCTTCAAGGGACTTACTACGAGCAGTACTTC. Translation: CASSLQGTYYEQYF.

In DNA, the CDR3 is TGTGCCAGCAGCTTGCTTAGCACAGATACGCAGTATTTT. Its translation is CASSLLSTDTQYF. The rearrangement joins TRBV5-6 to TRBJ2-3; D is uncertain. The CDR3 extends over 13 amino acids. Trimming stripped 1 base from V and 0 bases from J, with 3 bases between. Per germline, CDR1 SGHDT and CDR2 YYEEEE.

This clone was recorded once. DNA for the CDR3: TGTGCCAGCTCCCGCTCGGATGGACAGGGAACCTATGGCTACACCTTC. Its protein is CASSRSDGQGTYGYTF. The genes are TRBV9 and TRBJ1-2, with 8 bases lining up with TRBD1. The V and J ends lost 7 bases and 4 bases, in that order; junction bases with no gene match: 15. The CDR3 spans 16 residues. Per germline, CDR1 SGDLS and CDR2 YYNGEE.

V gene TRBV7-8 combines with J gene TRBJ1-2, with TRBD1 as a possible D gene (5 bases). Germline assignment: CDR1 SGHVS and CDR2 FQNEAQ. This CDR3 has 17 amino acids. Trimming took off 2 bases at V and 0 bases at J, with 16 bases between the two ends. The CDR3 region has the DNA TGTGCCAGCAGCTTAAGGGCCAGGGCCACCTCTAACTATGGCTACACCTTC. As protein: CASSLRARATSNYGYTF.

J is TRBJ2-5 and V is TRBV6-1, with 7 positions matching TRBD2. The V gene end was trimmed by 7 bases and the J gene end by 4 bases; junction bases not matched to a gene: 6. CDR1 and CDR2 from the germline V gene are MNHNS and SASEGT. The CDR3 consists of 13 residues. CDR3 nucleotides: TGTGCCAGCAAGGCGGGGGATGGAGAGACCCAGTACTTC. It is translated as CASKAGDGETQYF.

This clone showed up just once. This rearrangement joins TRBV20-1 to TRBJ2-3; 10 bases fit TRBD2. Looked up from germline, CDR1 is DFQATT and CDR2 is SNEGSKA (reference sequence). CDR3 size: 11 residues. The CDR3 DNA sequence: TGCTCTAGCGGGAGAGGTAGTACGCAGTATTTT. Translation: CSSGRGSTQYF.

This chain uses TRBV10-2 with TRBJ2-3; D not resolved. CDR3 length: 17 residues. Trimming shortened V by 0 bases and J by 0 bases, and 13 bases separated the two germline ends. CDR1 is WSHSY and CDR2 is SAAADI in the germline V gene. The chain's CDR3 is CASSESTSALSTDTQYF. DNA for the CDR3: TGCGCCAGCAGTGAGTCGACCTCGGCCCTAAGCACAGATACGCAGTATTTT.

The chain recombines TRBV6-4 with TRBJ2-5; 13 positions match TRBD2. J was trimmed by 1 base and V by 6 bases; bases with no gene match: 2. Looked up from germline, CDR1 is MRHNA and CDR2 is SNTAGT. This CDR3 spans 15 amino acids. The CDR3 loop is CASSRLAGGQETQYF. The CDR3 DNA reads TGTGCCAGCAGCAGACTAGCGGGGGGCCAAGAGACCCAGTACTTC.

The sample holds a few counts of this clone. The chain has TRBV19 and TRBJ1-5; tentatively, D is TRBD1 (5 bases). V shed 5 bases and J shed 5 bases, with 7 bases lying between them. The germline V gene encodes CDR1 LNHDA and CDR2 SQIVND (reference sequence). The CDR3 contains 12 residues. CDR3 sequence: CASSGDDQPQHF. The DNA of the CDR3 is TGTGCCAGTAGTGGGGACGATCAGCCCCAGCATTTT.

This clone has only a few counts. The chain is built from TRBV11-3 and TRBJ2-5, with TRBD1 identical over 8 bases. The V and J ends lost 5 bases and 1 base, in that order; junction bases with no gene match: 6. This CDR3 is built from 15 residues. CDR1 is SGHNT and CDR2 is YENEEA in the germline V gene. CDR3 sequence: CASSRDRNVQETQYF. The CDR3 DNA sequence: TGTGCCAGCAGCCGGGACAGGAATGTCCAAGAGACCCAGTACTTC.

As DNA, the CDR3 is TGTGCCTGGAGTTCCAGGGGGGGGCTCTACAATGAGCAGTTCTTC. Translation gives CAWSSRGGLYNEQFF. The chain combines TRBV30 with TRBJ2-1; D might be TRBD1 or TRBD2, each matching 7 bases. Trimming left V 2 bases short and J 3 bases short, with 14 bases between. The CDR3 covers 15 residues. The germline V gene has CDR1 GTSNPN and CDR2 SVGIG (reference sequence).

The rearrangement uses TRBV6-6 and TRBJ2-7; 16 bases match TRBD2. This CDR3 comprises 16 residues. V lost 6 bases to trimming and J lost 4 bases; unmatched junction nucleotides: 6. Germline V lookup: CDR1 MNHNY, CDR2 SVGAGI (reference sequence). The CDR3: CASRSGTSGRVYEQYF. CDR3 nucleotides: TGTGCCAGCAGATCCGGGACTAGCGGGAGGGTTTACGAGCAGTACTTC.

The J gene is TRBJ1-5, the V gene TRBV5-1; D might be TRBD1 (5 bases). Germline V gene data show CDR1 as SGHRS and CDR2 as YFSETQ. The CDR3 covers 13 residues. V was pared by 4 bases and J by 3 bases, with 8 bases between. Here the CDR3 reads CASSGGDNQPQHF. As DNA, the CDR3 is TGCGCCAGCAGCGGAGGGGACAATCAGCCCCAGCATTTT.

J is TRBJ2-1 and V is TRBV5-4; TRBD2 matches 8 bases. The CDR3 has 15 residues. V shed 0 bases, J shed 2 bases, and the junction held 1 base outside the gene matches. Looked up from germline, CDR1 is SGHNT and CDR2 is YYREEE (reference sequence). DNA of the CDR3: TGTGCCAGCAGCTTGGACGGGGGGGCCTACAATGAGCAGTTCTTC. Protein: CASSLDGGAYNEQFF.

In this sample, this clone turned up once. The chain recombines TRBV5-1 with TRBJ2-7, with TRBD1 matching over 8 bases. Germline assignment: CDR1 SGHRS and CDR2 YFSETQ. Losses at the gene ends were 6 bases for V and 0 bases for J; bases not matched to a gene: 5. The CDR3 is made up of 14 amino acids. CDR3 bases: TGCGCCAGCACCCCGGACAGGGCCTCCTACGAGCAGTACTTC. This codes for CASTPDRASYEQYF.

The V gene is TRBV7-9, the J gene TRBJ2-7, with unresolved D. V dropped 1 base and J dropped 0 bases, with 4 bases sitting between them. The CDR3 is 13 residues long. Looked up from germline, CDR1 is SEHNR and CDR2 is FQNEAQ (reference sequence). The chain's CDR3 is CASSLVSSYEQYF. Written as DNA, the CDR3 is TGTGCCAGCAGCTTAGTCAGCTCCTACGAGCAGTACTTC.

The chain is built from TRBV10-3 and TRBJ1-2; D is unclear. Per the germline V gene, CDR1 is ENHRY and CDR2 is SYGVKD. The CDR3 sequence is 15 residues long. V lost 2 bases to trimming and J lost 1 base, with 11 bases between them. CDR3 residues: CAISEGPSSNYGYTF. The CDR3 DNA reads as TGTGCCATCAGTGAGGGCCCCTCAAGTAACTATGGCTACACCTTC.

The chain employs TRBV5-4 and TRBJ1-3; D gene unclear. The V end lost 3 bases, the J end lost 4 bases, and 14 bases lay between the germline ends. The CDR3 is 15 residues long. Per germline, CDR1 SGHNT and CDR2 YYREEE (reference sequence). The CDR3 coding sequence is TGTGCCAGCAGCTCAGCAATCACTGAGGGAAACACCATATATTTT. Translation gives CASSSAITEGNTIYF.

The genes are TRBV11-2 and TRBJ2-1, with D possibly TRBD2 on 7 matching bases. V was cut by 0 bases and J by 6 bases, with 12 bases left in between. This CDR3 has 15 amino acids. CDR1 and CDR2 from the germline V gene are SGHAT and FQNNGV. CDR3: CASSLEGGGGNEQFF. The CDR3 nucleotides read TGTGCCAGCAGCTTAGAGGGCGGGGGCGGCAATGAGCAGTTCTTC.

The CDR3 DNA sequence: TGTGCCAGCAGTGACAGGGACGAGCAGTACTTC. This sequence encodes CASSDRDEQYF. V is TRBV19 and J is TRBJ2-7; 7 bases fit TRBD1. Looked up from germline, CDR1 is LNHDA and CDR2 is SQIVND (reference sequence). The CDR3 runs 11 residues. J lost 5 bases, V lost 9 bases, and 4 bases had no gene match.